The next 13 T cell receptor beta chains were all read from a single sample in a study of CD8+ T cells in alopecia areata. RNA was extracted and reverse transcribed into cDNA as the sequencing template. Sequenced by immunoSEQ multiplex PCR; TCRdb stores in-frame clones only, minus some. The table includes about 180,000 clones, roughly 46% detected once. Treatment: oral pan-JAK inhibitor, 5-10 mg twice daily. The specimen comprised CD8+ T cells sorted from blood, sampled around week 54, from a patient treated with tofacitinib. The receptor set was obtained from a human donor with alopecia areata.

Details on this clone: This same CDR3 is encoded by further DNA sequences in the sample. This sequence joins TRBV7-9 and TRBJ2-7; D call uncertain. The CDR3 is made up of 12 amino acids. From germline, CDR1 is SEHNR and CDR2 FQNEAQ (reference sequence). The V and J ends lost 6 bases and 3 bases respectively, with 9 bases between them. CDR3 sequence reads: CASSYGLYEQYF. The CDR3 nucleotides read TGTGCCAGCAGTTACGGCCTCTACGAGCAGTACTTC.

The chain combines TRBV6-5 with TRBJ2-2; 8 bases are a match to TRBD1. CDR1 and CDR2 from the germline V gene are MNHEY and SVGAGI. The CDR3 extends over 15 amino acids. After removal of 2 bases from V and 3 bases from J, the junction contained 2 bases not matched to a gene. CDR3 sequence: CASSYAGGYTGELFF. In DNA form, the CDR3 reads TGTGCCAGCAGTTACGCAGGGGGCTACACCGGGGAGCTGTTTTTT.

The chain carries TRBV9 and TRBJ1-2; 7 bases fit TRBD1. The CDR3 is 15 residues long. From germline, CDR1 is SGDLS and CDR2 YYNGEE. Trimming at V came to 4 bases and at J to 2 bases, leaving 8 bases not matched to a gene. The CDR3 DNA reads TGTGCCAGCAGCACAACGACAGGGTCCAACTATGGCTACACCTTC. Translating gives CASSTTTGSNYGYTF.

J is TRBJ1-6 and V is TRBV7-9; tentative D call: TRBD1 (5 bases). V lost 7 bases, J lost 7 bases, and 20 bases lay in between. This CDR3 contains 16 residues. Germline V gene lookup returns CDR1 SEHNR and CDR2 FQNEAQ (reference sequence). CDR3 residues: CASTIGVAAWNSPLHF. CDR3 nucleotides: TGTGCCAGCACCATAGGGGTTGCAGCATGGAATTCACCCCTCCACTTT.

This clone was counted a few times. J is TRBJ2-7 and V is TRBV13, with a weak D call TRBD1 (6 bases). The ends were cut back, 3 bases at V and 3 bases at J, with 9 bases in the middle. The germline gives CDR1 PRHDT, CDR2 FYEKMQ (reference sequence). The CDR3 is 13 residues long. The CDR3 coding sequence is TGTGCCAGCAGCTTTCGGACAGACTACGAGCAGTACTTC. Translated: CASSFRTDYEQYF.

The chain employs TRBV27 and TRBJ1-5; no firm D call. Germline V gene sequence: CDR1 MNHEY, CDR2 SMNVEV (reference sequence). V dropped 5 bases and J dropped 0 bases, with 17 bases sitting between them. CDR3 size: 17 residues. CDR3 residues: CASSLAPPGSSNQPQHF. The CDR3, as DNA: TGTGCCAGCAGTCTCGCCCCTCCGGGATCTAGCAATCAGCCCCAGCATTTT.

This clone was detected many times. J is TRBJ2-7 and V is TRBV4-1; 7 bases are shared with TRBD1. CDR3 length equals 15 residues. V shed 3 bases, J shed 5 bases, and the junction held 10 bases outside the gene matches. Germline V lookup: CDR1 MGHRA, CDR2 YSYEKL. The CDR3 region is CASSHGQAPNNEQYF. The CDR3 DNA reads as TGCGCCAGCAGCCATGGACAGGCCCCTAATAACGAGCAGTACTTC.

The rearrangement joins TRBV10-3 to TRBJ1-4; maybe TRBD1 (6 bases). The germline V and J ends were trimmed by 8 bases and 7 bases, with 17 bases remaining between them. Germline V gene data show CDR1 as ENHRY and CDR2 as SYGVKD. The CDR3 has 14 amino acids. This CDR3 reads CAIRHGGEGEKLFF. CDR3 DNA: TGTGCCATCCGACACGGGGGCGAAGGTGAAAAACTGTTTTTT.

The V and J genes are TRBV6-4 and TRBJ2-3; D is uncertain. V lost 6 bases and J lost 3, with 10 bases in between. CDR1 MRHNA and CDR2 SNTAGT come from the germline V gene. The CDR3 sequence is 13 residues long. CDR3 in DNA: TGTGCCAGCAGGCGTTCCATGACAGATACGCAGTATTTT. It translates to CASRRSMTDTQYF.

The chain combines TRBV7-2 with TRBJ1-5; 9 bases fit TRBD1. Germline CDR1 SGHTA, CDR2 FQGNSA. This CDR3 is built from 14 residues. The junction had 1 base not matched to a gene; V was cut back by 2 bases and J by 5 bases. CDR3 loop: CASSLRTGDQPQHF. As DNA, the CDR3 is TGTGCCAGCAGCTTAAGGACAGGGGATCAGCCCCAGCATTTT.

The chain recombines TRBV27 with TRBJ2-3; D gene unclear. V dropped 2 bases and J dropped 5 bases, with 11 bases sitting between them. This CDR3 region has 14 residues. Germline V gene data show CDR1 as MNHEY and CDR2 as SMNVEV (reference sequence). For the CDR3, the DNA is TGTGCCAGCAGTTTAGGTGTCTTCGGAGATACGCAGTATTTT. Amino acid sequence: CASSLGVFGDTQYF.

CDR3 sequence (DNA): TGTGCCAGCAGCCCCCGGGACGGGGAGGGCACAGATACGCAGTATTTT. Translated: CASSPRDGEGTDTQYF. The chain links TRBV7-2 to TRBJ2-3, with a possible D match to TRBD2 (6 bases). This CDR3 has 16 residues. V lost 5 bases, J lost 1 base, and 16 bases lay in between. Germline V gene data show CDR1 as SGHTA and CDR2 as FQGNSA.

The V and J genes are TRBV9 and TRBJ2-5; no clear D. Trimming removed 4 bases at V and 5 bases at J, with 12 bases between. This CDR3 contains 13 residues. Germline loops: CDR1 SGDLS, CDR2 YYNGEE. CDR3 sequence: CASSPFPGETQYF. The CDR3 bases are TGTGCCAGCAGCCCCTTCCCGGGTGAGACCCAGTACTTC.